This TCR beta chain came from a study of blood T cell repertoires in COVID-19. For the study at large: There were acute and convalescent COVID-19 samples, and they came from the United States, Italy and Spain. T cells, B-cell-depleted T cells, or PBMCs provided the cDNA or gDNA that served as material.

Using immunoSEQ multiplex PCR, the repertoire was profiled, and TCRdb retains in-frame clones only, with some absent. The profile covers 250,000 to 300,000 clones, with roughly 80% appearing a single time and about 5% taken by the ten largest. The V gene's germline CDR1 is GTSNPN and CDR2 SVGIG (reference sequence). With 2 bases removed from V and 3 bases from J, the gap between germline ends came to 8 bases. CDR3 size: 13 residues. Adults between roughly 18 and 95 years of age took part from fewer than 30 US areas. Individuals in the exposed group had encountered a COVID-19 case within 2 weeks preceding study entry.

The sequencing input was PBMCs or T cells enriched from blood (not recorded which). The chain carries TRBV30 and TRBJ1-5; D remains ambiguous. The TCR originated in a man aged 35-49 years who had been exposed to COVID-19. The CDR3 coding sequence is TGTGCCTGGAGTCTAGCTTACAATCAGCCCCAGCATTTT. It codes for CAWSLAYNQPQHF.